The 11 T cell receptor beta chains presented below share a single source sample, sequenced in a study of response to subunit inactivated influenza vaccine. TCRdb redid the calling of the RT-PCR reads with MiXCR, one entry per CDR3 protein. This sample has about 530,000 distinct CDR3 sequences, with about 10% found just once. The sequences come from PBMCs from blood, collected on the day of vaccination. Source of these receptors: a man aged 45-65 years who received an inactivated influenza vaccine.

The CDR3 loop is CSVDPAGRGFADTQYF. The CDR3 DNA sequence: TGCAGCGTTGATCCGGCCGGTAGGGGCTTCGCAGATACGCAGTATTTT. The V call is TRBV29-1, the J call TRBJ2-3; TRBD1 is a possible D gene (5 bases). Trimming stripped 3 bases from V and 4 bases from J, with 20 bases between. This CDR3 contains 16 residues. Germline lookup yields CDR1 SQVTM and CDR2 ANQGSEA.

Ten or more counts support this clonotype. The chain employs TRBV6-2 or TRBV6-3 and TRBJ2-5; D is undetermined. V lost 2 bases, J lost 5 bases, and 3 bases lay in between. This CDR3 has 11 residues. Germline-derived CDR1 and CDR2 are MNHEY and SVGEGT. The CDR3 spells CASSYRETQYF. The CDR3 DNA reads as TGTGCCAGCAGTTACCGGGAGACCCAGTACTTC.

The chain couples TRBV29-1 to TRBJ2-7; no clear D gene. V gave up 6 bases and J gave up 0 bases, with 6 bases separating them. The CDR3 is made up of 11 amino acids. The germline V gene encodes CDR1 SQVTM and CDR2 ANQGSEA. CDR3 sequence reads: CSVESSYEQYF. The CDR3 DNA is TGCAGCGTCGAAAGCTCCTACGAGCAGTACTTC.

This clonotype was seen ten or more times. The rearrangement uses TRBV5-6 and TRBJ2-1; 10 bases agree with TRBD1. This CDR3 region has 17 residues. The germline CDR1 and CDR2 sequences are SGHDT and YYEEEE. The junction had 10 bases not matched to a gene; V was cut back by 6 bases and J by 1 base. The CDR3 DNA is TGTGCCAGCACCCCGGGACAGGGGACTTGGTCCTACAATGAGCAGTTCTTC. Its translation is CASTPGQGTWSYNEQFF.

This clonotype was detected only a few times. This sequence joins TRBV7-9 and TRBJ2-2; D might be TRBD1 or TRBD2, each matching 5 bases. The CDR3 is 16 amino acids. The germline V gene encodes CDR1 SEHNR and CDR2 FQNEAQ (reference sequence). V gave up 3 bases and J gave up 2 bases, with 13 bases separating them. In DNA, the CDR3 is TGTGCCAGCAGCTTCTATGAGGGGAGAAACACCGGGGAGCTGTTTTTT. Protein product: CASSFYEGRNTGELFF.

The rearrangement uses TRBV20-1 and TRBJ2-1; a weak D match, TRBD2 (5 bases). CDR1 is DFQATT and CDR2 is SNEGSKA in the germline V gene (reference sequence). CDR3 length equals 15 residues. Trimming pared 1 base from V and 2 bases from J, leaving 12 bases between. CDR3 nucleotides: TGCAGTGCTAGAGTTGGTAGCGAAGCCTACAATGAGCAGTTCTTC. As protein: CSARVGSEAYNEQFF.

J is TRBJ2-5 and V is TRBV11-2; 8 bases map to TRBD2. Losses at the gene ends were 0 bases for V and 6 bases for J; bases not matched to a gene: 12. The CDR3 is made up of 17 amino acids. Germline CDR1 reads SGHAT; CDR2 reads FQNNGV. CDR3 sequence: CASSLDRTAGGGKTQYF. The CDR3 DNA sequence: TGTGCCAGCAGCTTAGATCGGACCGCGGGGGGAGGAAAGACCCAGTACTTC.

This clonotype has just a few counts. The chain joins TRBV25-1 to TRBJ2-5; 7 positions match TRBD2. Losses at the gene ends were 0 bases for V and 4 bases for J; bases not matched to a gene: 5. Germline CDR1 and CDR2: MGHDK and SYGVNS. The CDR3 has 15 amino acids. In DNA, the CDR3 is TGTGCCAGCAGTGAATATGGCGGGAGCAGAGAGACCCAGTACTTC. Translating it yields CASSEYGGSRETQYF. The full variable domain, in which reference TRBV25-1 and TRBJ2-5 provide the parts outside the CDR3, is EADIYQTPRYLVIGTGKKITLECSQTMGHDKMYWYQQDPGMELHLIHYSYGVNSTEKGDLSSESTVSRIRTEHFPLTLESARPSHTSQYLCASSEYGGSRETQYFGPGTRLLVL.

This clonotype was seen at least ten times. The chain links TRBV7-2 to TRBJ2-3, with 8 bases fitting TRBD2. The CDR3 loop spans 17 amino acids. Unmatched junction bases numbered 12, after V lost 5 bases and J lost 2 bases. In germline, CDR1 is SGHTA, CDR2 FQGNSA. The CDR3 DNA sequence: TGTGCCAGCAGCAACAGGAGGGCGGGGGGCGTCACAGATACGCAGTATTTT. Protein sequence: CASSNRRAGGVTDTQYF. The full variable domain, in which reference TRBV7-2 and TRBJ2-3 provide the parts outside the CDR3, is GAGVSQSPSNKVTEKGKDVELRCDPISGHTALYWYRQSLGQGLEFLIYFQGNSAPDKSGLPSDRFSAERTGGSVSTLTIQRTQQEDSAVYLCASSNRRAGGVTDTQYFGPGTRLTVL.

This clonotype was detected only a few times. CDR3 DNA sequence: TGCGCCAGCAGCCCTACTGACGGACAGCCCAAGTACTTC. Amino acid sequence: CASSPTDGQPKYF. The chain recombines TRBV4-3 with TRBJ2-4, with a tentative D call TRBD1 (6 bases). Deletions cut 4 bases from V and 14 bases from J, with 18 bases between. CDR1 is LGHNA and CDR2 is YSLEER in the germline V gene. CDR3 length equals 13 residues.

V gene TRBV6-2 or TRBV6-3 combines with J gene TRBJ2-7; D unresolved. Trimming cost V 0 bases and J 5 bases, with 8 bases left between them. CDR3 length equals 13 residues. Germline assignment: CDR1 MNHEY and CDR2 SVGEGT. CDR3 bases: TGTGCCAGCAGTTACTCGGACCGGCACGAGCAGTACTTC. The encoded protein is CASSYSDRHEQYF.